This entry lists 26 T cell receptor beta chains sequenced from one sample in a study of T cells after posttransplantation cyclophosphamide. Sequencing was performed with immunoSEQ multiplex PCR; in TCRdb, only in-frame clones are kept and a portion is missing. The sample presents several thousand clones, none singletons. Busulfan-fludarabine conditioning, marrow transplant, and cyclophosphamide on days +3 and +4 were administered. Sequencing used PBMCs, obtained after allogeneic stem cell transplant with posttransplant cyclophosphamide. These receptors came from a female patient aged 30 to 45 who received an allogeneic stem cell transplant from an unrelated donor, was CMV-positive, and had acute and chronic GVHD. The T cells may partly be graft donor cells.

This clone appeared many times. The rearrangement joins TRBV2 to TRBJ2-1; 14 bases map to TRBD2. Germline V CDR1 and CDR2: SNHLY, FYNNEI. With V trimmed by 7 bases and J by 6 bases, 5 bases remained unmatched. The CDR3 is made up of 15 amino acids. CDR3 sequence: CASTGLAGALNEQFF. The CDR3, as DNA: TGTGCCAGCACGGGACTAGCGGGAGCCCTCAATGAGCAGTTCTTC.

This clone was counted ten times or more. The chain employs TRBV4-1 and TRBJ2-7, with 8 bases identical to TRBD2. Trimming at V came to 4 bases and at J to 3 bases, leaving 14 bases not matched to a gene. The CDR3 totals 17 residues. Germline CDR1 MGHRA, CDR2 YSYEKL. CDR3 region: CASSPGGAGAPFYEQYF. CDR3 sequence (DNA): TGCGCCAGCAGCCCGGGGGGAGCGGGAGCCCCCTTCTACGAGCAGTACTTC.

This clone was seen many times. V and J are TRBV7-8 and TRBJ2-7, with TRBD2 matching 9 bases. The length of the CDR3 is 15 residues. The germline gives CDR1 SGHVS, CDR2 FQNEAQ. The V and J ends lost 0 bases and 4 bases, in that order; junction bases with no gene match: 4. CDR3 in DNA: TGTGCCAGCAGCTTAGCTAGCGGGAGCGGGTACGAGCAGTACTTC. Encoded protein: CASSLASGSGYEQYF.

This clone was counted at least ten times. The chain is built from TRBV2 and TRBJ2-7; 9 bases line up with TRBD2. Unmatched junction bases numbered 6, after V lost 5 bases and J lost 1 base. The CDR3 sequence is 15 residues long. Per the germline V gene, CDR1 is SNHLY and CDR2 is FYNNEI. For the CDR3, the DNA is TGTGCCAGCAGTAGGGGACTAGCTCTATCCTACGAGCAGTACTTC. Translating it yields CASSRGLALSYEQYF.

This clone was recorded at least ten times. This chain connects TRBV7-2 to TRBJ2-3; possibly TRBD1 for D (5 bases). The CDR3 runs 14 residues. V lost 1 base and J lost 3, with 8 bases in between. CDR1 and CDR2 from the germline V gene are SGHTA and FQGNSA. CDR3 protein: CASSLDPGTDTQYF. The CDR3 nucleotides are TGTGCCAGCAGCTTAGATCCAGGGACAGATACGCAGTATTTT. Filled out from reference TRBV7-2 and TRBJ2-3, the complete variable domain reads GAGVSQSPSNKVTEKGKDVELRCDPISGHTALYWYRQSLGQGLEFLIYFQGNSAPDKSGLPSDRFSAERTGGSVSTLTIQRTQQEDSAVYLCASSLDPGTDTQYFGPGTRLTVL.

The chain joins TRBV10-1 to TRBJ2-2; 7 bases line up with TRBD2. CDR1 is WNHNN and CDR2 is SYGVQD in the germline V gene (reference sequence). The V gene end was trimmed by 4 bases and the J gene end by 1 base; junction bases not matched to a gene: 6. The CDR3 extends over 16 amino acids. The CDR3 spells CASSGFGLGNTGELFF. Here the CDR3 DNA reads TGCGCCAGCAGTGGGTTTGGACTAGGGAACACCGGGGAGCTGTTTTTT.

J is TRBJ2-5 and V is TRBV30; a possible D gene is TRBD2 (6 bases). Trimming removed 0 bases at V and 5 bases at J, with 10 bases between. This CDR3 region has 13 residues. The germline V gene has CDR1 GTSNPN and CDR2 SVGIG (reference sequence). Here the CDR3 reads CAWSVGGPETQYF. The CDR3 DNA sequence: TGTGCCTGGAGTGTTGGAGGGCCGGAGACCCAGTACTTC.

This clone was picked up many times. The chain combines TRBV7-2 with TRBJ2-1; unclear D gene. The CDR3 is made up of 14 amino acids. With 0 bases removed from V and 7 bases from J, the gap between germline ends came to 10 bases. Germline CDR1 SGHTA, CDR2 FQGNSA. The CDR3 nucleotides read TGTGCCAGCAGCTTAGCGTCGGTCGTTAATGAGCAGTTCTTC. Its translation is CASSLASVVNEQFF.

The rearrangement links TRBV6-1 to TRBJ2-4; possibly TRBD1 for D (6 bases). This CDR3 has 15 amino acids. The germline gives CDR1 MNHNS, CDR2 SASEGT. Trimming removed 8 bases at V and 1 base at J, with 15 bases between. Here the CDR3 reads CASPPFQGAKNIQYF. CDR3 in DNA: TGTGCCAGCCCTCCGTTCCAGGGGGCCAAAAACATTCAGTACTTC.

This clone was seen many times. This chain connects TRBV7-8 to TRBJ2-7; perhaps TRBD2 as D (5 bases). Germline V CDR1 and CDR2: SGHVS, FQNEAQ. The ends were cut back, 3 bases at V and 4 bases at J, with 13 bases in the middle. This CDR3 comprises 14 residues. The chain's CDR3 is CASSFVGGGYEQYF. The CDR3 coding sequence is TGTGCCAGCAGCTTCGTGGGCGGAGGTTACGAGCAGTACTTC.

This clone was found many times. V and J are TRBV10-3 and TRBJ2-5, with 7 bases aligning to TRBD2. Trimming removed 2 bases from V and 4 bases from J; junction bases left unmatched: 7. Germline V gives CDR1 ENHRY, CDR2 SYGVKD. The CDR3 loop spans 15 amino acids. DNA for the CDR3: TGTGCCATCAGTGAGCCCGGCGGGGGACTAGAGACCCAGTACTTC. This encodes CAISEPGGGLETQYF.

This clone was seen ten or more times. The CDR3 DNA reads as TGCGCCAGCAGTCCTACAACTGGGGAAGCGGTCTACAATGAGCAGTTCTTC. Translation gives CASSPTTGEAVYNEQFF. The chain carries TRBV5-1 and TRBJ2-1; D is perhaps TRBD2 (5 bases). CDR1 and CDR2 from the germline V gene are SGHRS and YFSETQ. V lost 5 bases and J 3 bases, leaving 21 bases between the germline ends. CDR3 length: 17 amino acids.

In this sample, this clone turned up many times. This chain joins TRBV4-1 and TRBJ2-5; D unresolved. The V end was cut by 5 bases, the J end by 2 bases, with 12 bases between. CDR3 length equals 14 residues. CDR1 and CDR2 (germline): MGHRA, YSYEKL. The chain's CDR3 is CASSARRLQETQYF. DNA for the CDR3: TGCGCCAGCAGCGCCCGGCGGTTGCAAGAGACCCAGTACTTC.

This clone was recorded many times. The J gene is TRBJ2-1, the V gene TRBV5-1; 12 bases fit TRBD2. Per germline, CDR1 SGHRS and CDR2 YFSETQ. This CDR3 region has 17 residues. Trimming took 4 bases from V and 0 from J; bases not matched to a gene: 5. The CDR3 DNA reads as TGCGCCAGCAGCGGACTAGCGGGGAGGAGCTCCTACAATGAGCAGTTCTTC. Translating it yields CASSGLAGRSSYNEQFF. The entire variable domain, with the rest obtained from reference TRBV5-1 and TRBJ2-1, is as follows: KAGVTQTPRYLIKTRGQQVTLSCSPISGHRSVSWYQQTPGQGLQFLFEYFSETQRNKGNFPGRFSGRQFSNSRSEMNVSTLELGDSALYLCASSGLAGRSSYNEQFFGPGTRLTVL.

This clone was seen at least ten times. This chain uses TRBV6-6 with TRBJ2-7, with 10 bases lining up with TRBD1. CDR1 and CDR2 (germline): MNHNY, SVGAGI (reference sequence). This CDR3 is 16 amino acids long. V lost 5 bases, J lost 2 bases, and 9 bases stayed unmatched. The CDR3 sequence is CASSTGQGPRPYEQYF. As DNA, the CDR3 is TGTGCCAGCAGTACGGGACAGGGGCCGCGGCCCTACGAGCAGTACTTC.

This clone was counted at least ten times. The chain joins TRBV6-1 to TRBJ2-2; D possibly corresponds to TRBD2 (6 bases). Looked up from germline, CDR1 is MNHNS and CDR2 is SASEGT. The CDR3 is made up of 15 amino acids. The ends were cut back, 6 bases at V and 4 bases at J, with 15 bases in the middle. In nucleotides, the CDR3 is TGTGCCAGCAGCCGGGGACTCCCACCCACCGGGGAGCTGTTTTTT. Its translation is CASSRGLPPTGELFF.

This clone has a count of ten or more. The chain joins TRBV4-1 to TRBJ2-5; 10 bases are a match to TRBD2. The ends lost 0 bases at V and 5 bases at J; junction bases unmatched: 9. Germline CDR1 and CDR2: MGHRA and YSYEKL. The CDR3 is 17 residues long. The DNA for the CDR3 is TGCGCCAGCAGCCAAGAACGGGGTCTAGCGGGAGATGAGACCCAGTACTTC. This codes for CASSQERGLAGDETQYF.

By share, this clone ranks as medium-sized. This rearrangement joins TRBV9 to TRBJ2-2, with 13 bases fitting TRBD2. The germline gives CDR1 SGDLS, CDR2 YYNGEE. The CDR3 totals 16 residues. The V segment lost 0 bases and the J segment 6 bases; nucleotides outside the gene matches: 2. CDR3 region: CASSVGTSGRAGELFF. The CDR3 region has the DNA TGTGCCAGCAGCGTAGGAACTAGCGGGAGGGCCGGGGAGCTGTTTTTT.

This clone was seen at least ten times. The chain joins TRBV21-1 to TRBJ2-7; TRBD2, the table's D call, lacks a check against the DNA. TRBV21-1 is marked as a pseudogene. There are 16 residues in the CDR3. In DNA, the CDR3 is TGTGCCAGTCCGGTAGCGGGACCAGCTCGATCCTACGAGCAGTACTTC. It encodes CASPVAGPARSYEQYF.

This clone was recorded at least ten times. V gene TRBV11-2 combines with J gene TRBJ1-1; D gene uncertain. CDR1 SGHAT and CDR2 FQNNGV come from the germline V gene. The ends were cut back, 3 bases at V and 6 bases at J, with 5 bases in the middle. The CDR3 totals 11 residues. The CDR3 nucleotides are TGTGCCAGCAGCTTTGGAGCTGAAGCTTTCTTT. Its protein product is CASSFGAEAFF.

This clone was recorded at least ten times. This chain connects TRBV4-1 to TRBJ2-2; 7 bases agree with TRBD2. CDR1 and CDR2 from the germline V gene are MGHRA and YSYEKL. The CDR3 spans 14 residues. Trimming took 1 base from V and 7 from J; bases not matched to a gene: 3. CDR3 sequence (DNA): TGCGCCAGCAGCCAAGGGGGGGGTGACGGGGAGCTGTTTTTT. This sequence encodes CASSQGGGDGELFF.

This clone is medium-sized within its sample. V usage is TRBV6-5 and J usage is TRBJ1-1, with D perhaps TRBD1 (5 bases). Per germline, CDR1 MNHEY and CDR2 SVGAGI. V gave up 0 bases and J gave up 5 bases, with 13 bases separating them. The CDR3 sequence is 15 residues long. In DNA, the CDR3 is TGTGCCAGCAGTTACTCGGGGGAGGGAAGGACTGAAGCTTTCTTT. This codes for CASSYSGEGRTEAFF.

Ten or more counts support this clone. The chain joins TRBV7-6 to TRBJ2-7; D perhaps matches TRBD2 (6 bases). The CDR3 length is 12 residues. V lost 6 bases and J lost 6, with 12 bases in between. Per germline, CDR1 SGHVS and CDR2 FNYEAQ. The CDR3 here is CASSRDSAEQYF. As DNA, the CDR3 is TGTGCCAGCAGTCGGGACTCCGCCGAGCAGTACTTC.

This chain joins TRBV27 and TRBJ2-1, with D perhaps TRBD2 (6 bases). The germline gives CDR1 MNHEY, CDR2 SMNVEV (reference sequence). V was shortened by 2 bases and J by 1 base, with 24 bases between the two germline ends. This CDR3 region has 20 residues. CDR3 nucleotides: TGTGCCAGCAGTTTAAGAGGGGTCGGTCTGGGACTGGGGTCCTACAATGAGCAGTTCTTC. It is translated as CASSLRGVGLGLGSYNEQFF.

By frequency in the sample, this clone is medium-sized. The chain recombines TRBV6-1 with TRBJ2-2; tentatively, D is TRBD2 (5 bases). Germline V gene sequence: CDR1 MNHNS, CDR2 SASEGT. Trimming cost V 1 base and J 4 bases, with 13 bases left between them. The CDR3 has 16 residues. The DNA for the CDR3 is TGTGCCAGCAGTGAAGGAAGAGCGGCCCTCACCGGGGAGCTGTTTTTT. This encodes CASSEGRAALTGELFF.

Remarks on this clone: The same CDR3 also results from other DNA sequences found in this sample. The chain joins TRBV27 to TRBJ2-1; 7 nucleotides agree with TRBD2. The trim removed 6 bases at V and 7 bases at J, leaving 12 bases unmatched. Germline values: CDR1 MNHEY, CDR2 SMNVEV (reference sequence). This CDR3 contains 15 residues. The CDR3: CASSSSGVLGNEQFF. CDR3 bases: TGTGCCAGCAGCTCAAGCGGGGTGCTAGGGAATGAGCAGTTCTTC.